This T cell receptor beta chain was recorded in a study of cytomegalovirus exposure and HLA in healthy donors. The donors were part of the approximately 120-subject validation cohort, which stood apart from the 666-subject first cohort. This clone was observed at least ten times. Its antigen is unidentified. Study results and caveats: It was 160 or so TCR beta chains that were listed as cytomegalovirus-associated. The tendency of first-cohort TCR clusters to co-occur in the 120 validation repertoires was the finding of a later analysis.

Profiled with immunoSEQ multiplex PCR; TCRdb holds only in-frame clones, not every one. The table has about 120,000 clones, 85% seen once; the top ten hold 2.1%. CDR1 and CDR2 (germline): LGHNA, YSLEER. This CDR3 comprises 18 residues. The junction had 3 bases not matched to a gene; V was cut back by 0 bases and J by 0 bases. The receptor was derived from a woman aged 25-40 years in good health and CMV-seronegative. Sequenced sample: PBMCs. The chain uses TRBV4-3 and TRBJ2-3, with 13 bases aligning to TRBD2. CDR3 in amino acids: CASSQELAGGPSTDTQYF. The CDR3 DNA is TGCGCCAGCAGCCAAGAACTAGCGGGGGGGCCAAGCACAGATACGCAGTATTTT.